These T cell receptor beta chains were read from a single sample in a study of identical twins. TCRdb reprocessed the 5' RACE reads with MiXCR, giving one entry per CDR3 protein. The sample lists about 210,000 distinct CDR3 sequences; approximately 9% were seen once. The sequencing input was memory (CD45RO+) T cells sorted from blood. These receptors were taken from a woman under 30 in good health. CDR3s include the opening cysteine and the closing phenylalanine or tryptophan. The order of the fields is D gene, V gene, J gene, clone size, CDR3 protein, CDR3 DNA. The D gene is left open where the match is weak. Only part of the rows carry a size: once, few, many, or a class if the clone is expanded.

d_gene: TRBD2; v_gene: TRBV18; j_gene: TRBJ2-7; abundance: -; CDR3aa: CASSPPSSLARPYEQYF; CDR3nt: TGTGCCAGCTCACCACCATCATCACTAGCGAGACCCTACGAGCAGTACTTC
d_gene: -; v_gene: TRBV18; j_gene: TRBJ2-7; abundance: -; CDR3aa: CASSGNPAGYEQYF; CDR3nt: TGTGCCAGCTCAGGGAACCCTGCTGGCTACGAGCAGTACTTC
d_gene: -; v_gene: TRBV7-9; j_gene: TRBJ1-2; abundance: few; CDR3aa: CASSLEVGGYTF; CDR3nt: TGTGCCAGCAGCTTAGAGGTCGGTGGCTACACCTTC
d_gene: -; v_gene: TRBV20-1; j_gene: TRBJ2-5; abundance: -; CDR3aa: CSAAAWRIQETQYF; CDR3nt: TGCAGTGCCGCGGCCTGGCGGATCCAAGAGACCCAGTACTTC
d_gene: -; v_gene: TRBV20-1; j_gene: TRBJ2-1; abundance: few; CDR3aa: CSAKKPRDPNEQFF; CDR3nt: TGCAGTGCTAAGAAGCCCAGAGACCCCAATGAGCAGTTCTTC
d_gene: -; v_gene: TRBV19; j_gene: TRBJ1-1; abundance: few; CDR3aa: CASSTGEGRRAFF; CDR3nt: TGTGCCAGTAGTACAGGGGAGGGACGCCGGGCTTTCTTT
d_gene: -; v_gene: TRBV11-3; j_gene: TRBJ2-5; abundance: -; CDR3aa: CASSLVSFETQYF; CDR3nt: TGTGCCAGCAGCTTAGTTAGTTTCGAGACCCAGTACTTC
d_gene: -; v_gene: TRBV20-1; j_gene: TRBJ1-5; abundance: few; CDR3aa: CSARDQKGDVQPQHF; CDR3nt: TGCAGTGCTAGAGATCAAAAAGGGGACGTTCAGCCCCAGCATTTT
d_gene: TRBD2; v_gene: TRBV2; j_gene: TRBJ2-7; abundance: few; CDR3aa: CARGGLGYEQYF; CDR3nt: TGTGCCAGAGGGGGACTAGGGTACGAGCAGTACTTC
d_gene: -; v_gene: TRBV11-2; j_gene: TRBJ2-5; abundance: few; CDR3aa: CASSLEDTTGTQYF; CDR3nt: TGTGCCAGCAGCTTAGAGGACACTACAGGGACCCAGTACTTC
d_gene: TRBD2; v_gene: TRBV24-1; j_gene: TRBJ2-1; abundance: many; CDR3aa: CATSEAGENNEQFF; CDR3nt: TGTGCCACCAGTGAGGCGGGGGAGAACAATGAGCAGTTCTTC
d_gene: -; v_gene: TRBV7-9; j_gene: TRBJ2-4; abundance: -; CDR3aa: CASSLGQGNIQYF; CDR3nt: TGTGCCAGCAGCTTAGGTCAGGGAAACATTCAGTACTTC
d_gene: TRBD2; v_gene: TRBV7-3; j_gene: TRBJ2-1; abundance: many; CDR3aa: CASSFLAGAINEQFF; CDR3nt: TGTGCCAGCAGCTTTCTAGCGGGGGCAATTAATGAGCAGTTCTTC
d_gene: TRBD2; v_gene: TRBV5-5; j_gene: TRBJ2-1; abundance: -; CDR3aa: CASRPRGGLLNNEQFF; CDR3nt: TGTGCCAGCCGACCCCGGGGGGGACTGTTGAACAATGAGCAGTTCTTC
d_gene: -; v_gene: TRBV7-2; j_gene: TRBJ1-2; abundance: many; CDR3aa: CASSLDRLINYGYTF; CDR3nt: TGTGCCAGCAGCTTAGACAGACTGATAAACTATGGCTACACCTTC
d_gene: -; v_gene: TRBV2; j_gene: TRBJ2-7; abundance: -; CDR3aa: CASKVVQGPLEQYF; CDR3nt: TGTGCCAGCAAAGTTGTGCAGGGACCATTGGAGCAGTACTTC
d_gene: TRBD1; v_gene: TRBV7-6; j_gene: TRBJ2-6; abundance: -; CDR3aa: CASSWDRASSGANVLTF; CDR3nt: TGTGCCAGCAGCTGGGACAGGGCCAGCTCTGGGGCCAACGTCCTGACTTTC
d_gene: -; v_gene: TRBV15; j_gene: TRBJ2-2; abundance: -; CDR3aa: CATSRDRGRTGELFF; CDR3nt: TGTGCCACCAGCAGAGATCGGGGGCGGACCGGGGAGCTGTTTTTT
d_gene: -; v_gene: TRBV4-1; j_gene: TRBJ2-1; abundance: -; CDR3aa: CASSRTDRSSYNEQFF; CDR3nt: TGCGCCAGCAGCCGTACAGACCGGAGCTCCTACAATGAGCAGTTCTTC
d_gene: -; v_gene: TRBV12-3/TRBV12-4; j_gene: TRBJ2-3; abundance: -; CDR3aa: CASSAWGVDTQYF; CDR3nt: TGTGCCAGCAGTGCCTGGGGGGTAGATACGCAGTATTTT
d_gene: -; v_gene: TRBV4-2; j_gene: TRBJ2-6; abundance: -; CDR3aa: CASSQDIRAGANVLTF; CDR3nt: TGTGCCAGCAGCCAAGATATTAGGGCTGGGGCCAACGTCCTGACTTTC
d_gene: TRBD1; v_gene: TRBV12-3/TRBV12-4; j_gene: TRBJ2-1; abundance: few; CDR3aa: CASRPQTGVEQFF; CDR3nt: TGTGCCAGCAGACCTCAGACAGGGGTCGAGCAGTTCTTC
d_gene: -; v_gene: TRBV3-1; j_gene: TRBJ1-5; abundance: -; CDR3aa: CASSGGGPPQHF; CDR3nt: TGTGCCAGCAGCGGAGGGGGACCGCCCCAGCATTTT
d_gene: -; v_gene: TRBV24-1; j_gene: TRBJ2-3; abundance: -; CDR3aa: CATSVRDPVADTQYF; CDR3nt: TGTGCCACCAGTGTCCGGGACCCCGTGGCAGATACGCAGTATTTT